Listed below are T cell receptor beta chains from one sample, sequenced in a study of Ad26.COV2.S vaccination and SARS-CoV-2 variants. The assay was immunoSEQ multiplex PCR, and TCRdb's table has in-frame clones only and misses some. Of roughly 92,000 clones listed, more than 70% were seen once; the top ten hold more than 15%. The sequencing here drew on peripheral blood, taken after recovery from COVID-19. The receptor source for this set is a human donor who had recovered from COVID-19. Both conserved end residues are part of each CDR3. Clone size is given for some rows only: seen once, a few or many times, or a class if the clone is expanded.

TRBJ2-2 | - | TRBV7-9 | CASSSSRTGELFF
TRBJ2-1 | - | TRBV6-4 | CASSDPGREPYNEQFF
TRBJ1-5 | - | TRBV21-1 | CASSKASGAGGNSNQPQHF
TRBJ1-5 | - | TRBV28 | CASSLGGSNQPQHF
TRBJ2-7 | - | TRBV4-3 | CASSQGVGTSGTYEQYF
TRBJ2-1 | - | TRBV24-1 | CATSGTAGANYNEQFF
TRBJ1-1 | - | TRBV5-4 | CASSFLGTANTEAFF
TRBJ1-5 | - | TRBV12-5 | CASGLDSGNQPQHF
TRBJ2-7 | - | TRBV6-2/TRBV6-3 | CASSALGLAGVPEQYF
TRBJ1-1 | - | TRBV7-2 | CASSFSVNTEAFF
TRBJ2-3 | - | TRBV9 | CASSPVGRSPDF
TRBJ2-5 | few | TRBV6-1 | CASSEPLDLRPETQYF
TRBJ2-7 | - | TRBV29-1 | CSVIATYEQYF
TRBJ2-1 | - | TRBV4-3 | CASSHHRDTYNEQFF
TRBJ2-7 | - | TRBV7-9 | CASSLAATYEQYF
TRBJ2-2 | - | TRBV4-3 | CASSPGLAGVTNTGELFF
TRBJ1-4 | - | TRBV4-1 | CASSQVGTANEKLFF
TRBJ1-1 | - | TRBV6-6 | CASSNRAGNTEAFF
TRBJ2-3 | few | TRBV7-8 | CASSHRGPTSYTQYF
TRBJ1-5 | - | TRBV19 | CASSIPGRRVLRNQPQHF
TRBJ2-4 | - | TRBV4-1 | CASSQDVRRGAGKNIQYF
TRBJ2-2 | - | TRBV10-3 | CAISPFIRLAGETGELFF
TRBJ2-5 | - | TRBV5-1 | CASSLAGPQETQYF
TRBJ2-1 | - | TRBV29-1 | CSVVPAVYNEQFF
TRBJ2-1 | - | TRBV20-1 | CSARDAGAKFF
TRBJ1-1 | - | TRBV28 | CASSLLAENTEAFF
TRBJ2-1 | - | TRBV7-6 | CASSGRLAGGLYNEQFF
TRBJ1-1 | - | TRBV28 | CASSTTLGGSKAFF
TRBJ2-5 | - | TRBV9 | CASSVEPPGRGRQETQYF
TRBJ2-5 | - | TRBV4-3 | CASSQPPGGADQETQYF
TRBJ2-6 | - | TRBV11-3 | CASSSRRDSGANVLTF
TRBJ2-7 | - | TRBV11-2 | CASSLLQGHEQYF
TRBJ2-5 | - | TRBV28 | CASSLTPSQETQYF
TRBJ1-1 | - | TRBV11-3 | CASSLIQARHGPEAFF
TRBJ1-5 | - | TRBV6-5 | CASSYSGSNQPQHF
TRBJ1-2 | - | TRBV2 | CASSDDLWGGYTF
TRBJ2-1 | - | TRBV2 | CASRLDLSSYNEQFF
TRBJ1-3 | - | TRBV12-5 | CASGLEGSSGNTIYF
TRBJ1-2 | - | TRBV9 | CASSADRGYNYGYTF
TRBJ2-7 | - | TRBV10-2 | CASSADRFYEQYF
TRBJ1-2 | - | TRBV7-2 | CASSGRVGGGYTF
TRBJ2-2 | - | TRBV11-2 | CASSPTRTGELFF
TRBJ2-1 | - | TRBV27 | CASRFQGAVRNKQFF
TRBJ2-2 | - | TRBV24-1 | CATSGPSGSTGELFF
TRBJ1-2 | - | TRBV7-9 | CASSIGTPGVLNYGYTF
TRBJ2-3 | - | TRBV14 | CASSQDRLASTDTQYF
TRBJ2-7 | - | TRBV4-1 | CASSQNGAVSYEQYF
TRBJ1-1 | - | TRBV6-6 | CASSTPYRENTETFF
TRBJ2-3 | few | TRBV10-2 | CASSALQGGPDTQYF
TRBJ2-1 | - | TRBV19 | CASSILATTYNEQFF